Listed below are T cell receptor beta chains from one sample, sequenced in a study of blood T cell repertoires in COVID-19. The assay was immunoSEQ multiplex PCR, and TCRdb's table has in-frame clones only and misses some. The table has about 230,000 clones, nearly 85% seen once. Sequencing was performed on peripheral blood. All receptors come from a woman aged 25-40 years with COVID-19, enrolled during active disease. Both conserved end residues are part of each CDR3. The D gene is left open where the match is weak. Some rows mark clone size as missing; the rest say once, few, many or name a class of expanded clone.

D gene,J gene,clone size,V gene,CDR3 protein,CDR3 DNA
NA,TRBJ1-3,NA,TRBV7-9,CASSSGLPSGNTIYF,TGTGCCAGCAGCTCAGGACTCCCCTCTGGAAACACCATATATTTT
NA,TRBJ2-7,NA,TRBV5-6,CASSGGQSYEQYF,TGTGCCAGCAGCGGCGGACAGTCCTACGAGCAGTACTTC
TRBD1,TRBJ1-2,NA,TRBV11-2,CASSLNQGEGYTF,TGTGCCAGCAGCTTAAATCAGGGGGAAGGCTACACCTTC
TRBD2,TRBJ2-1,NA,TRBV27,CASSLISGGVEQFF,TGTGCCAGCAGTTTGATTAGCGGGGGGGTGGAGCAGTTCTTC
NA,TRBJ1-3,NA,TRBV30,CAWSVSGFGRAHSSGNTIYF,TGTGCCTGGAGTGTAAGCGGGTTCGGGAGGGCCCATAGCTCTGGAAACACCATATATTTT
TRBD2,TRBJ2-3,NA,TRBV28,CASEVAGASGDTQYF,TGTGCCAGCGAGGTAGCGGGAGCAAGTGGCGATACGCAGTATTTT
NA,TRBJ1-1,NA,TRBV29-1,CSVESGAVAFF,TGCAGCGTTGAGAGTGGGGCCGTAGCTTTCTTT
NA,TRBJ1-1,NA,TRBV3-1/TRBV3-2,CASSPLSNTEAFF,TGTGCCAGCAGCCCCCTCTCCAACACTGAAGCTTTCTTT
TRBD1,TRBJ2-7,NA,TRBV7-3,CASSLIGQGYEQYF,TGTGCCAGCAGCTTAATCGGACAGGGCTACGAGCAGTACTTC
NA,TRBJ2-2,NA,TRBV9,CASNNFEGLAGELFF,TGTGCCAGCAACAATTTCGAGGGCCTCGCCGGGGAGCTGTTTTTT
TRBD1,TRBJ1-4,few,TRBV6-2/TRBV6-3,CASSQQTGGLEKLFF,TGTGCCAGCAGTCAACAGACAGGGGGCCTTGAAAAACTGTTTTTT
TRBD1,TRBJ2-4,NA,TRBV7-2,CASSSTGTGVAKNIQYF,TGTGCCAGCAGCTCGACCGGGACAGGAGTAGCCAAAAACATTCAGTACTTC
TRBD1,TRBJ2-7,NA,TRBV27,CASSLSGTGAPYEQYF,TGTGCCAGCAGTTTGTCCGGGACAGGGGCTCCCTACGAGCAGTACTTC
NA,TRBJ2-2,NA,TRBV9,CASSAPDTGELFF,TGTGCCAGCAGCGCCCCCGACACCGGGGAGCTGTTTTTT
TRBD2,TRBJ2-2,NA,TRBV10-3,CAISESTGGGSTGELFF,TGTGCCATCAGTGAGTCGACGGGGGGAGGGAGCACCGGGGAGCTGTTTTTT
TRBD1,TRBJ2-7,NA,TRBV28,CATRGTVYEQYF,TGTGCCACCCGAGGGACAGTCTACGAGCAGTACTTC
TRBD1,TRBJ1-2,NA,TRBV7-2,CASSLDVQGGGYGYTF,TGTGCCAGCAGCTTAGATGTTCAAGGGGGCGGATATGGCTACACCTTC
NA,TRBJ2-3,NA,TRBV5-1,CASSLVQASTDTQYF,TGCGCCAGCAGCTTGGTTCAGGCTAGCACAGATACGCAGTATTTT
TRBD1,TRBJ2-3,few,TRBV7-3,CASDRGGGTQYF,TGTGCCAGCGACCGAGGGGGCGGTACGCAGTATTTT
NA,TRBJ2-3,NA,TRBV29-1,CSVGPAGETSTDTQYF,TGCAGCGTTGGTCCGGCGGGCGAAACTAGCACAGATACGCAGTATTTT